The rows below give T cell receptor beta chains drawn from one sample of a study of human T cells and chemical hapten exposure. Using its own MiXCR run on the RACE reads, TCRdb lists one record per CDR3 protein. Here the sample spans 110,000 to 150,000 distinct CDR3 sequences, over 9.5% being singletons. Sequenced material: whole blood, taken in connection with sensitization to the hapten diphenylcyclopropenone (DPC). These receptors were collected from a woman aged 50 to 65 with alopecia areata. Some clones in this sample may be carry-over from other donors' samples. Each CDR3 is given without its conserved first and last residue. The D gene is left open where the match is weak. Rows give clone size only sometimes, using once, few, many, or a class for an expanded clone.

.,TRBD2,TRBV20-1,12,SARRLAGSNEQS
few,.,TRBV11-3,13,ASVGGKGTADTQY
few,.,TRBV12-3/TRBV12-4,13,ASSLAPPGDNEQF
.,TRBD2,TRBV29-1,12,SVEGREHNNEQF
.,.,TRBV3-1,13,ASSQGGVAADTQY
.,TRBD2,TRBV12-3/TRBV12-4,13,ASSFRTSGSSEQY
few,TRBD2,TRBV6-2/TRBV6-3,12,ASSYPGLAGKQA
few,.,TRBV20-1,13,SARDITGAKNIQY
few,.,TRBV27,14,ASSVQGVLTTDTQY
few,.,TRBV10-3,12,AISPQGLTDTQY
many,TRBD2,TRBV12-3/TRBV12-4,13,ASSFFLAGVSEQF
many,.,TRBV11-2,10,ASSFARESAF
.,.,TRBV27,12,ASSLAPIGYEQY
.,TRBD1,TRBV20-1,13,SAGGTGRVLNIQY
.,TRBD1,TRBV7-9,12,ASSSGQGHKPQH
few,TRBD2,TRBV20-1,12,SATRLAGGPEQY
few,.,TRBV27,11,ASSFDRTLGQY
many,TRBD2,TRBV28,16,ASSPQGLAAVAKNIQY
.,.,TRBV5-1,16,ASSLGDNPRSGANVLT
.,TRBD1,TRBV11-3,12,ASSYGQGNTEAF
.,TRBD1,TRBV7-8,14,ASSQSGTGSNQPQH
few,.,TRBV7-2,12,ASSLVGEIQPQH
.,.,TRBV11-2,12,ASSFSEGGNTIY
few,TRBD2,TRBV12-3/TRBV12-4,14,ASSSGTSGNTGELF
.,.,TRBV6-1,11,ASSETASGGYT
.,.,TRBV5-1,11,ASSPIGGQPQH
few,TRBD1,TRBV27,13,ASSSTGQEQETQY
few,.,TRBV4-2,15,ASSLYRGGVVDSEQF